Here is one TCR beta chain with its context. This sample was taken from a study of blood T cell repertoires in COVID-19. About the research overall: Acute and convalescent COVID-19 specimens originated in the United States, Italy and Spain. Sources were T cells, B-cell-depleted T cells, or PBMCs; the material itself was cDNA or gDNA.

The CDR3 is made up of 17 amino acids. V shed 1 base, J shed 1 base, and the junction held 10 bases outside the gene matches. The germline gives CDR1 SGHRS, CDR2 YFSETQ. Per the original data handling: Estimated nucleated cell counts came from reference gene primer amplification. The data were produced by immunoSEQ multiplex PCR, yet TCRdb's version contains in-frame clones alone and is incomplete. V, J and clone size are those of that table, while D and trimming were read from the DNA. The sample includes about 120,000 clones, about 74% seen only once; the top ten take roughly 7.9%. Sequencing was carried out using peripheral blood. The receptor was isolated from a human donor in a cohort sampled during active COVID-19. This chain joins TRBV5-1 and TRBJ2-7; 8 nucleotides align to TRBD2. The DNA of the CDR3 is TGCGCCAGCAGCTTGTTCAGCAGCGGGAGCGGTTCCTACGAGCAGTACTTC. It translates to CASSLFSSGSGSYEQYF.